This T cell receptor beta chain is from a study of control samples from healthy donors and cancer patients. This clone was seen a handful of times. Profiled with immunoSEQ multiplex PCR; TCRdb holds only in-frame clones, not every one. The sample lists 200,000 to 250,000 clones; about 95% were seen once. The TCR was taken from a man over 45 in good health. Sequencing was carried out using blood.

The DNA for the CDR3 is TGTGCCAGCAGTTTACGGGCGGGGCGAACAGATACGCAGTATTTT. It codes for CASSLRAGRTDTQYF. The J gene is TRBJ2-3, the V gene TRBV27, with D perhaps TRBD2 (6 bases). Germline V gene sequence: CDR1 MNHEY, CDR2 SMNVEV (reference sequence). This CDR3 has 15 residues. Trimming took 2 bases from V and 3 from J, leaving 12 bases between them.